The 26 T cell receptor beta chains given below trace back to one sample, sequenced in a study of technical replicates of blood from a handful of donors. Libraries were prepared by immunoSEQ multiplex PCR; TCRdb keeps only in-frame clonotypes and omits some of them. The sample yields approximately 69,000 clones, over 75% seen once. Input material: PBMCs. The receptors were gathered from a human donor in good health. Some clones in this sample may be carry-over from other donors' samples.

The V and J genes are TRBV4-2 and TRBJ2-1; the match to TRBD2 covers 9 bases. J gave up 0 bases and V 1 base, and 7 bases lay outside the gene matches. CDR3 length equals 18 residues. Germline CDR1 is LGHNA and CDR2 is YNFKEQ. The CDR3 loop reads CASSQGVRGRDSYNEQFF. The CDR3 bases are TGTGCCAGCAGCCAAGGGGTTCGCGGGAGGGACTCCTACAATGAGCAGTTCTTC.

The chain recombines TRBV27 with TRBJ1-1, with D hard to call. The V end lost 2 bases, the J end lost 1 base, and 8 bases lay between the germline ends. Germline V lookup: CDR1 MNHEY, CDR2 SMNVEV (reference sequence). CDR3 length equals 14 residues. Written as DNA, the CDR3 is TGTGCCAGCAGTTTACTAGGCCAGAACACTGAAGCTTTCTTT. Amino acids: CASSLLGQNTEAFF.

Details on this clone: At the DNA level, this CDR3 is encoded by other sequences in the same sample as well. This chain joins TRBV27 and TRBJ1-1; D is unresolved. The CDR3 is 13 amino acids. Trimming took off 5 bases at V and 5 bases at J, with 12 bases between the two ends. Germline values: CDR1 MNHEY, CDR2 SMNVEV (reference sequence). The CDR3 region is CASSLLGGTEAFF. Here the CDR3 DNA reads TGTGCCAGCAGTCTCCTAGGAGGAACTGAAGCTTTCTTT.

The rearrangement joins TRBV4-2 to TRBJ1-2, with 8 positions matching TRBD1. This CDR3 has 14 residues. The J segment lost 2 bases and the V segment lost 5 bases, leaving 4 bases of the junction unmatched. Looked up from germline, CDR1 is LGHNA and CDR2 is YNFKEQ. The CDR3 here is CASSKGQGNYGYTF. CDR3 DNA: TGTGCCAGCAGCAAAGGACAGGGAAACTATGGCTACACCTTC.

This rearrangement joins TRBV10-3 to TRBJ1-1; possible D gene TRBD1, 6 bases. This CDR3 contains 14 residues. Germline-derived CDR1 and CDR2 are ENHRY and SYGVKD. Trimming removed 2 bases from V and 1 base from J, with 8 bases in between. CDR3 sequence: CAISEGRGNTEAFF. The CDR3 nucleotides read TGTGCCATCAGTGAGGGCAGGGGGAACACTGAAGCTTTCTTT.

CDR3 region: CASSPRWARPQETQYF. As DNA, the CDR3 is TGTGCCAGCAGCCCACGTTGGGCCCGTCCGCAAGAGACCCAGTACTTC. The rearrangement links TRBV7-9 to TRBJ2-5; D gene uncertain. CDR3 size: 16 residues. CDR1 SEHNR and CDR2 FQNEAQ come from the germline V gene (reference sequence). V lost 5 bases and J lost 2, with 18 bases in between.

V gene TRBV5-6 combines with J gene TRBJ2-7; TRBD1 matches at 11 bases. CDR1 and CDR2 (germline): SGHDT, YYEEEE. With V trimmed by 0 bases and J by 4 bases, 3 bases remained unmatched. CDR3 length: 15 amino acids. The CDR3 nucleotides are TGTGCCAGCAGCTTGGAAGGGACAGGGGGTTACGAGCAGTACTTC. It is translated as CASSLEGTGGYEQYF.

The CDR3, as DNA: TGTGCCAGCAGCTTACCAGGGAATAGAAACACCATATATTTT. Amino acids: CASSLPGNRNTIYF. The genes are TRBV11-3 and TRBJ1-3; D may be TRBD1 (5 bases). Germline V CDR1 and CDR2: SGHNT, YENEEA. This CDR3 contains 14 residues. Trimming took off 2 bases at V and 5 bases at J, with 10 bases between the two ends.

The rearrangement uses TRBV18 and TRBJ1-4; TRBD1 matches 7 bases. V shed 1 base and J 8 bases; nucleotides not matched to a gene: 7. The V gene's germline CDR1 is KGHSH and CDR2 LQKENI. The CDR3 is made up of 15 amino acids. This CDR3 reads CASSPLNRGSEKLFF. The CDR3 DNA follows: TGTGCCAGCTCACCACTGAACAGGGGAAGCGAAAAACTGTTTTTT.

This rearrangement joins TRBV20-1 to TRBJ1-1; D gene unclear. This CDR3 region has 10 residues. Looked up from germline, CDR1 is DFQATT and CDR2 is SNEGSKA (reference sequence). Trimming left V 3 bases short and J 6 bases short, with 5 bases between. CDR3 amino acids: CSASPAEAFF. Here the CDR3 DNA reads TGCAGTGCTAGTCCCGCTGAAGCTTTCTTT.

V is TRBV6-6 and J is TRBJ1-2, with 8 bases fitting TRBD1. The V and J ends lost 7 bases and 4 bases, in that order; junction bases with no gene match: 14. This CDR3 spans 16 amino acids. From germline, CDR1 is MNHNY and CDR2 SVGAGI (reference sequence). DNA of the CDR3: TGTGCCAGCACCCCGGACAGGGTAGTAGTACGCTATGGCTACACCTTC. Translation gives CASTPDRVVVRYGYTF.

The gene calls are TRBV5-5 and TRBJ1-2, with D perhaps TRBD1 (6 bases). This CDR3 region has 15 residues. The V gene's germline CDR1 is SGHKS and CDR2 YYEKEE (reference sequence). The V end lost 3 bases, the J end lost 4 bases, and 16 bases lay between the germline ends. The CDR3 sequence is CASSYVRGTSYGYTF. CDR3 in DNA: TGTGCCAGCAGCTACGTAAGGGGGACGAGCTATGGCTACACCTTC.

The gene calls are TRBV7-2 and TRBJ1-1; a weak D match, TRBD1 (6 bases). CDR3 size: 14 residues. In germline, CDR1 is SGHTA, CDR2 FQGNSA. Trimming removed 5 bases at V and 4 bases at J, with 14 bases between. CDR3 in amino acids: CASSPPGGRTEAFF. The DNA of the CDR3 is TGTGCCAGCAGCCCCCCCGGGGGGCGCACTGAAGCTTTCTTT.

In nucleotides, the CDR3 is TGCGCCAGCAGCGAGCGGACGGACCAAGAGACCCAGTACTTC. Translated: CASSERTDQETQYF. The genes are TRBV5-1 and TRBJ2-5, with D possibly matching TRBD2 (5 bases). The germline V and J ends were trimmed by 4 bases and 0 bases, with 10 bases remaining between them. This CDR3 is built from 14 residues. Germline V gene lookup returns CDR1 SGHRS and CDR2 YFSETQ.

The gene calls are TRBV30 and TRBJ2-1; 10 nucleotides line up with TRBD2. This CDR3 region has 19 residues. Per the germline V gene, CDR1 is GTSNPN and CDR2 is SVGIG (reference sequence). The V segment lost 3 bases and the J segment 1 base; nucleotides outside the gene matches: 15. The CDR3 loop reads CAWRRGVVAGGGSYNEQFF. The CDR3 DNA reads TGTGCCTGGAGGAGAGGAGTAGTAGCGGGAGGAGGGTCCTACAATGAGCAGTTCTTC.

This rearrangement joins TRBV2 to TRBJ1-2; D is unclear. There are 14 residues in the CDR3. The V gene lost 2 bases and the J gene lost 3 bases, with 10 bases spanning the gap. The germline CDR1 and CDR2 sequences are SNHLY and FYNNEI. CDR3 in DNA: TGTGCCAGCAGTGAATCCTCAGGTGACTATGGCTACACCTTC. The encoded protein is CASSESSGDYGYTF.

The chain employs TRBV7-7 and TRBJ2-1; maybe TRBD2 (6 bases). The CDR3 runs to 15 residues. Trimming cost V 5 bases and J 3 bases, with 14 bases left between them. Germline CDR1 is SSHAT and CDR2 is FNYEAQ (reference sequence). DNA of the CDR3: TGTGCCAGCAGCCTCGTGGGGGGTGGCTACAATGAGCAGTTCTTC. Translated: CASSLVGGGYNEQFF.

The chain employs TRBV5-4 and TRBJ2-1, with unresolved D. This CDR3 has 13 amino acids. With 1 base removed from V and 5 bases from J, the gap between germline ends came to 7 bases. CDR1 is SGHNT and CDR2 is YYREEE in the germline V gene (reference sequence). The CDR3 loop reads CASSLPPDNEQFF. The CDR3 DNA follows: TGTGCCAGCAGCTTGCCCCCAGACAATGAGCAGTTCTTC.

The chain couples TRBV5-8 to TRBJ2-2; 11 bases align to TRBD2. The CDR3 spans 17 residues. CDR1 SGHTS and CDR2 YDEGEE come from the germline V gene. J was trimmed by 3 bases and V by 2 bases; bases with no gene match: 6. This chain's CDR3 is CASSLELAGVHTGELFF. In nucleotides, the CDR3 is TGTGCCAGCAGCTTAGAACTAGCGGGAGTTCACACCGGGGAGCTGTTTTTT.

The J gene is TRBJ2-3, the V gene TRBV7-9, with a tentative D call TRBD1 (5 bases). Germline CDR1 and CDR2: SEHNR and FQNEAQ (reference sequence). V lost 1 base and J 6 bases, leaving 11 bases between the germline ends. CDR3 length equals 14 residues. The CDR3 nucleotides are TGTGCCAGCAGCTTAGTCGCAGGGTACGATACGCAGTATTTT. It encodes CASSLVAGYDTQYF.

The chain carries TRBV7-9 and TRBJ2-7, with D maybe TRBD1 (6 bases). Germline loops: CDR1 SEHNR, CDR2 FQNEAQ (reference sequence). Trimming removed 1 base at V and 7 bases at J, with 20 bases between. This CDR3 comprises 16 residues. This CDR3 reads CASSLGVRGGTGEQYF. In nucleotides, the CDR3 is TGTGCCAGCAGCTTAGGAGTCCGTGGGGGCACGGGGGAGCAGTACTTC.

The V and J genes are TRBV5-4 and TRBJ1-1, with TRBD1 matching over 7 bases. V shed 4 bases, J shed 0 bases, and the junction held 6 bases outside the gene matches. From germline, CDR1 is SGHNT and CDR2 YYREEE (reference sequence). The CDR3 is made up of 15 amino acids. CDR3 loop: CASSRQGPMNTEAFF. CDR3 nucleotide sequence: TGTGCCAGCAGCCGACAGGGTCCTATGAACACTGAAGCTTTCTTT.

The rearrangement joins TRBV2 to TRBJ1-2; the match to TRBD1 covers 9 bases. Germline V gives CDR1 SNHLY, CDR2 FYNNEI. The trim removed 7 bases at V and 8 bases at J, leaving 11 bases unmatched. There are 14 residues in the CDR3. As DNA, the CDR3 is TGTGCCAGCAATCCACAGGGGGCGAAGTGGGGCTACACCTTC. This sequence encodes CASNPQGAKWGYTF.

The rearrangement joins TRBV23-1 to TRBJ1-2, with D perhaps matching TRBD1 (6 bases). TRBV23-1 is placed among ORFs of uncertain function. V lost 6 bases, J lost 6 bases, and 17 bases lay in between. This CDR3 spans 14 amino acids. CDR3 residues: CASRQPRAGDGYTF. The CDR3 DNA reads TGCGCCAGCAGACAACCCCGGGCAGGGGATGGCTACACCTTC.

This CDR3 reads CARRGRESNNEQFF. CDR3 bases: TGTGCCAGGAGGGGGCGGGAATCGAACAATGAGCAGTTCTTC. V gene TRBV9 combines with J gene TRBJ2-1, with D perhaps matching TRBD1 (7 bases). Trimming pared 8 bases from V and 5 bases from J, leaving 17 bases between. This CDR3 is 14 amino acids long. Germline V gene sequence: CDR1 SGDLS, CDR2 YYNGEE.

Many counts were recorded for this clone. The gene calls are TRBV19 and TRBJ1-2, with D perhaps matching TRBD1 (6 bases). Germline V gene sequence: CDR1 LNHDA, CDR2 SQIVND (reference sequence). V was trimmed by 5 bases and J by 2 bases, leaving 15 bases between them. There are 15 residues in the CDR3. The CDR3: CASSPSLDRNYGYTF. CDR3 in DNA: TGTGCCAGTAGTCCCTCCTTGGACAGAAACTATGGCTACACCTTC. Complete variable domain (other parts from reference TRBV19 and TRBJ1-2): DGGITQSPKYLFRKEGQNVTLSCEQNLNHDAMYWYRQDPGQGLRLIYYSQIVNDFQKGDIAEGYSVSREKKESFPLTVTSAQKNPTAFYLCASSPSLDRNYGYTFGSGTRLTVV.